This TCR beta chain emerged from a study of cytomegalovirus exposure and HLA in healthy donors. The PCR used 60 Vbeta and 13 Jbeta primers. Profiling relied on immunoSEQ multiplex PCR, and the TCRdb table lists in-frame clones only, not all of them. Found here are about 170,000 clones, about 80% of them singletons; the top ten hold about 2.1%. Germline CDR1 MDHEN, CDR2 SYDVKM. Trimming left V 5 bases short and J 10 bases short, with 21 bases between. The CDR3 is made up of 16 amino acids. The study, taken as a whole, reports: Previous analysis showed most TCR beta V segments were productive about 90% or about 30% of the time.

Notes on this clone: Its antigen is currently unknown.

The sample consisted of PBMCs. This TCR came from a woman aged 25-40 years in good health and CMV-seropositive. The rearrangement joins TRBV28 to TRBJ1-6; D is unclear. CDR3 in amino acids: CASSHHHATIGSPLHF. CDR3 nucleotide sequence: TGTGCCAGCAGTCACCACCACGCGACGATCGGGTCACCCCTCCACTTT.